This T cell receptor beta chain was recorded in a study of Ad26.COV2.S vaccination and SARS-CoV-2 variants. Study context: Into the muscle, Ad26.COV2.S was dosed once or twice, 56 days apart.

Generated by immunoSEQ multiplex PCR, the TCRdb table keeps only in-frame clones and is missing some. The data hold roughly 270,000 clones, with roughly 86% observed a single time. Details on this clone: What it recognizes is unknown.

Overall study findings and caveats: A substantial breadth of spike-specific CD8+ and CD4+ T cell responses after vaccination has been reported. Recipients of either vaccine or placebo displayed similar breadth of non-spike TCRs.

The sample's treatment: around 19 received Ad26.COV2.S at low or high dose, single or two shots; about 5 received placebo; per-sample allocation not given. Sampling happened 63 days after the first vaccine or placebo injection. Whoever gave the sample was an adult aged 18-55 years in Boston. CDR3 length: 16 residues. With 3 bases removed from V and 4 bases from J, the gap between germline ends came to 19 bases. Germline CDR1 reads GTSNPN; CDR2 reads SVGIG (reference sequence). The V and J genes are TRBV30 and TRBJ1-3, with D uncertain. The starting material was peripheral blood, obtained in a trial of Ad26.COV2.S vaccine versus placebo. The sequence derives from a person aged 18-65 years who received the Ad26.COV2.S COVID-19 vaccine or a placebo. The CDR3 region is CAWSPTAATWGNTIYF. CDR3 nucleotide sequence: TGTGCCTGGAGCCCCACCGCAGCAACTTGGGGAAACACCATATATTTT.